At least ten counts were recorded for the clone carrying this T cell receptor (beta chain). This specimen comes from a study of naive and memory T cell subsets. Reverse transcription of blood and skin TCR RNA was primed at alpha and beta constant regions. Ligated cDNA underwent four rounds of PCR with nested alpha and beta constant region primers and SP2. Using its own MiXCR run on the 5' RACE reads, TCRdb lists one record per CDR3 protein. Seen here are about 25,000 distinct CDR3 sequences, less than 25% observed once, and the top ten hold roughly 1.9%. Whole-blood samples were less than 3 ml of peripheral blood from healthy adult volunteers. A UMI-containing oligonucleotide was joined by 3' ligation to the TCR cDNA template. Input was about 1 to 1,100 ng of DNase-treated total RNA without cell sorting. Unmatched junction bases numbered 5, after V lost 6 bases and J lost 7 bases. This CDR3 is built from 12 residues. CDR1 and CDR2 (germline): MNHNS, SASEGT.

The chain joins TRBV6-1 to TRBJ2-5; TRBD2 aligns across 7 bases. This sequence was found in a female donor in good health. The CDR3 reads CASRTSLGTQYF. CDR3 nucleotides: TGTGCCAGCAGGACTAGCTTAGGGACCCAGTACTTC.